What follows describes a single T cell receptor beta chain. The source of the sample is a study of blood T cell repertoires in COVID-19. Overall study: Sources were T cells, B-cell-depleted T cells, or PBMCs; the material itself was cDNA or gDNA.

Per the germline V gene, CDR1 is KGHSH and CDR2 is LQKENI. This CDR3 spans 12 amino acids. With V trimmed by 6 bases and J by 11 bases, 7 bases remained unmatched. Clones were sequenced by immunoSEQ multiplex PCR, and TCRdb holds only the in-frame ones, with some missing. The data contain 180,000 or so clones, more than 75% of them singletons. Sequenced: peripheral blood. This receptor was identified in a man aged 18 to 30 with active or convalescent COVID-19. This sequence joins TRBV18 and TRBJ2-5, with 9 positions matching TRBD1. The CDR3 nucleotides read TGTGCCAGCTCGGACAGGGGCGGGGAGCAGTACTTC. Translating gives CASSDRGGEQYF.